Listed below are T cell receptor beta chains from one sample, sequenced in a study of T cells after posttransplantation cyclophosphamide. The assay was immunoSEQ multiplex PCR, and TCRdb's table has in-frame clones only and misses some. This sample comprises over 10,000 clones, none seen once only. The starting material was PBMCs, obtained after allogeneic stem cell transplant with posttransplant cyclophosphamide. The receptors were gathered from a female patient in her thirties or forties who received an allogeneic stem cell transplant from an unrelated donor, was CMV-positive, and had acute GVHD only. The graft donor may have given rise to some T cells. Each CDR3 is given with its conserved first and last residue. D genes are given only for firm matches. Where a row states a size, it is once, few, many or the class of an expanded clone; other rows omit it.

CDR3	DNA	V	J	size	D
CASSLRTTIQETQYF	TGTGCCAGCAGCTTACGGACAACGATCCAAGAGACCCAGTACTTC	TRBV7-2	TRBJ2-5	many	.
CASSVGQAVEVYEQYF	TGTGCCAGCAGCGTAGGACAAGCGGTAGAGGTCTACGAGCAGTACTTC	TRBV9	TRBJ2-7	many	.
CASSLALHRDVQETQYF	TGCGCCAGCAGCTTGGCCCTTCACAGGGATGTCCAAGAGACCCAGTACTTC	TRBV5-1	TRBJ2-5	.	.
CASSARGVSGNTIYF	TGCGCCAGCAGCGCCCGCGGCGTCTCTGGAAACACCATATATTTT	TRBV5-1	TRBJ1-3	many	.
CSATSGGAWEAQYF	TGCAGCGCAACTAGCGGGGGGGCTTGGGAGGCCCAGTACTTC	TRBV29-1	TRBJ2-5	.	TRBD2
CASSGRREGEQYF	TGTGCCAGCAGTGGAAGGCGGGAAGGCGAGCAGTACTTC	TRBV2	TRBJ2-7	.	.
CASSQGAGGWDEQFF	TGCGCCAGCAGCCAAGGAGCGGGGGGGTGGGATGAGCAGTTCTTC	TRBV4-3	TRBJ2-1	many	TRBD2
CASSQDFASDYTDTQYF	TGTGCCAGCAGCCAAGATTTTGCTAGCGATTACACAGATACGCAGTATTTT	TRBV4-2	TRBJ2-3	.	.
CASSQVRSRLAGYTF	TGCGCCAGCAGCCAAGTTCGTTCGAGGCTGGCTGGCTACACCTTC	TRBV4-3	TRBJ1-2	many	.
CASSLAGTSSSYEQYF	TGTGCCAGCAGCTTAGCCGGGACTTCCAGCTCCTACGAGCAGTACTTC	TRBV11-1	TRBJ2-7	many	.